A selection of T cell receptor beta chains follows, all from one sample in a study of cytomegalovirus exposure and HLA in healthy donors. Profiling relied on immunoSEQ multiplex PCR, and the TCRdb table lists in-frame clones only, not all of them. This repertoire shows around 86,000 clones, around 80% found once; its top ten account for 3%. Specimen: PBMCs. These receptors were obtained from a man aged 45-65 years in good health and CMV-seropositive. Each CDR3 is given with its conserved first and last residue. A D gene is named only where the DNA matches it firmly. Size tells how often a clone was seen (once, few, many) or the class of an expanded clone, and some rows leave it out.

v_gene: TRBV9; abundance: NA; d_gene: TRBD2; len: 17; j_gene: TRBJ2-1; CDR3nt: TGTGCCAGCACAAGGGGACTAGTGCGGGAGGACTACAATGAGCAGTTCTTC; CDR3aa: CASTRGLVREDYNEQFF
v_gene: TRBV7-9; abundance: NA; d_gene: NA; len: 14; j_gene: TRBJ1-2; CDR3nt: TGTGCCAGCAGCTTAGTCGACAGTCTACATGGCTACACCTTC; CDR3aa: CASSLVDSLHGYTF
v_gene: TRBV6-5; abundance: NA; d_gene: TRBD1; len: 13; j_gene: TRBJ2-5; CDR3nt: TGTGCCAGCAGACCGGGACAGGGAGAGACCCAGTACTTC; CDR3aa: CASRPGQGETQYF
v_gene: TRBV27; abundance: once; d_gene: TRBD2; len: 17; j_gene: TRBJ2-3; CDR3nt: TGTGCCAGCAGTTTATTCGTGACTAGCGACCACACAGATACGCAGTATTTT; CDR3aa: CASSLFVTSDHTDTQYF
v_gene: TRBV11-2; abundance: NA; d_gene: TRBD2; len: 14; j_gene: TRBJ2-7; CDR3nt: TGTGCCAGCAAAGGACTAGCGGGATTTTTCGAGCAGTACTTC; CDR3aa: CASKGLAGFFEQYF
v_gene: TRBV6-6; abundance: NA; d_gene: NA; len: 14; j_gene: TRBJ2-1; CDR3nt: TGTGCCAGCAGCCAAGGGGAATCTTACAATGAGCAGTTCTTC; CDR3aa: CASSQGESYNEQFF
v_gene: TRBV28; abundance: NA; d_gene: TRBD2; len: 16; j_gene: TRBJ2-1; CDR3nt: TGTGCCAGCAGTCCCGCTGGGACTAGCGTCTACAATGAGCAGTTCTTC; CDR3aa: CASSPAGTSVYNEQFF
v_gene: TRBV7-9; abundance: NA; d_gene: NA; len: 16; j_gene: TRBJ1-4; CDR3nt: TGTGCCAGCAGCTCCCGGGTGGGACAAATGTATGAAAAACTGTTTTTT; CDR3aa: CASSSRVGQMYEKLFF
v_gene: TRBV5-1; abundance: NA; d_gene: NA; len: 16; j_gene: TRBJ2-2; CDR3nt: TGCGCCAGCAGCTTGAGCGCTAGTTCGGGCACCGGGGAGCTGTTTTTT; CDR3aa: CASSLSASSGTGELFF
v_gene: TRBV19; abundance: NA; d_gene: TRBD1; len: 15; j_gene: TRBJ1-2; CDR3nt: TGTGCCAGTAGTACTCCGGGACAGGGGACGAGGGGCTACACCTTC; CDR3aa: CASSTPGQGTRGYTF
v_gene: TRBV7-2; abundance: NA; d_gene: TRBD1; len: 13; j_gene: TRBJ1-5; CDR3nt: TGTGCCAGCAGCTGGGACAGATCGGAGCCCCAGCATTTT; CDR3aa: CASSWDRSEPQHF
v_gene: TRBV7-3; abundance: NA; d_gene: NA; len: 15; j_gene: TRBJ2-6; CDR3nt: TGTGCCAGCAGCTTAACGGGCGATGGGGCCAACGTCCTGACTTTC; CDR3aa: CASSLTGDGANVLTF
v_gene: TRBV12-5; abundance: NA; d_gene: TRBD1; len: 14; j_gene: TRBJ2-1; CDR3nt: TGTGCTAGTGGCCCCCGGACAGGGGCGGATGAGCAGTTCTTC; CDR3aa: CASGPRTGADEQFF
v_gene: TRBV5-1; abundance: NA; d_gene: NA; len: 13; j_gene: TRBJ1-1; CDR3nt: TGCGCCAGCAGCTTAAGAGATAACACTGAAGCTTTCTTT; CDR3aa: CASSLRDNTEAFF
v_gene: TRBV6-5; abundance: NA; d_gene: TRBD2; len: 15; j_gene: TRBJ2-7; CDR3nt: TGTGCCAGCAGTCAGACTAGCGGGAGGGTAACCGGGCAGTACTTC; CDR3aa: CASSQTSGRVTGQYF
v_gene: TRBV5-5; abundance: NA; d_gene: TRBD1; len: 15; j_gene: TRBJ1-2; CDR3nt: TGTGCCAGCAGCTTGGGGGGGACAGTTAACTATGGCTACACCTTC; CDR3aa: CASSLGGTVNYGYTF
v_gene: TRBV11-2; abundance: NA; d_gene: TRBD1; len: 19; j_gene: TRBJ1-2; CDR3nt: TGTGCCAGCAGCTCCCTGACAGGGATCGTTCTTGCGGGGAACTATGGCTACACCTTC; CDR3aa: CASSSLTGIVLAGNYGYTF
v_gene: TRBV6-1; abundance: NA; d_gene: TRBD1; len: 15; j_gene: TRBJ2-1; CDR3nt: TGTGCCAGCAGGGGAGGGACAGGGGTCTACAATGAGCAGTTCTTC; CDR3aa: CASRGGTGVYNEQFF
v_gene: TRBV11-2; abundance: NA; d_gene: NA; len: 15; j_gene: TRBJ1-2; CDR3nt: TGTGCCAGCAGCTCTTTACAGGGACCCTCCTATGGCTACACCTTC; CDR3aa: CASSSLQGPSYGYTF
v_gene: TRBV11-2; abundance: NA; d_gene: NA; len: 14; j_gene: TRBJ2-5; CDR3nt: TGTGCCAGCAGCTTCGAAGCGGGTCAAGAGACCCAGTACTTC; CDR3aa: CASSFEAGQETQYF
v_gene: TRBV7-3; abundance: NA; d_gene: NA; len: 15; j_gene: TRBJ1-1; CDR3nt: TGTGCCAGCAGCCAGCAACAGGTCCCCAACACTGAAGCTTTCTTT; CDR3aa: CASSQQQVPNTEAFF
v_gene: TRBV10-3; abundance: once; d_gene: NA; len: 15; j_gene: TRBJ2-6; CDR3nt: TGTGCCATCAGTGAGTTGTGGAGTGGGGCCAACGTCCTGACTTTC; CDR3aa: CAISELWSGANVLTF
v_gene: TRBV14; abundance: NA; d_gene: NA; len: 15; j_gene: TRBJ2-3; CDR3nt: TGTGCCAGCAGCCAAGGGGGGACAACCACAGATACGCAGTATTTT; CDR3aa: CASSQGGTTTDTQYF
v_gene: TRBV7-9; abundance: NA; d_gene: TRBD2; len: 14; j_gene: TRBJ2-3; CDR3nt: TGTTCCAGCAGCCATGCTAGCGGGACAGATACGCAGTATTTT; CDR3aa: CSSSHASGTDTQYF
v_gene: TRBV5-1; abundance: NA; d_gene: NA; len: 12; j_gene: TRBJ2-1; CDR3nt: TGCGCCAGCAGCTTGGCGGTTGATGAGCAGTTCTTC; CDR3aa: CASSLAVDEQFF
v_gene: TRBV7-2; abundance: NA; d_gene: TRBD2; len: 15; j_gene: TRBJ2-3; CDR3nt: TGTGCCAGCAGCTTAGGGGGACTAGCAACAGATACGCAGTATTTT; CDR3aa: CASSLGGLATDTQYF
v_gene: TRBV5-4; abundance: NA; d_gene: NA; len: 14; j_gene: TRBJ1-1; CDR3nt: TGTGCCAGCAGCTTGCGAGGAGGGCGGGCTGAAGCTTTCTTT; CDR3aa: CASSLRGGRAEAFF
v_gene: TRBV13; abundance: NA; d_gene: TRBD2; len: 17; j_gene: TRBJ2-2; CDR3nt: TGTGCCAGCACCCCCTCCGGGACTAGCGGGATCACCGGGGAGCTGTTTTTT; CDR3aa: CASTPSGTSGITGELFF
v_gene: TRBV7-9; abundance: NA; d_gene: NA; len: 14; j_gene: TRBJ2-5; CDR3nt: TGTGCCAGCAGCTTAGGACAGTGGAAAGAGACCCAGTACTTC; CDR3aa: CASSLGQWKETQYF
v_gene: TRBV7-3; abundance: NA; d_gene: NA; len: 14; j_gene: TRBJ2-7; CDR3nt: TGTGCCAGCAGCTTAAAATCGGGAGCGTACGAGCAGTACTTC; CDR3aa: CASSLKSGAYEQYF
v_gene: TRBV19; abundance: NA; d_gene: TRBD1; len: 16; j_gene: TRBJ1-5; CDR3nt: TGTGCCAGTAGTATACCGCGACAGGGCAGCAATCAGCCCCAGCATTTT; CDR3aa: CASSIPRQGSNQPQHF
v_gene: TRBV7-3; abundance: NA; d_gene: TRBD2; len: 17; j_gene: TRBJ2-3; CDR3nt: TGTGCCAGCAGCCTCCTCGGAGCGGGAGTTCTCACAGATACGCAGTATTTT; CDR3aa: CASSLLGAGVLTDTQYF
v_gene: TRBV27; abundance: once; d_gene: TRBD1; len: 16; j_gene: TRBJ2-7; CDR3nt: TGTGCCAGCAGTTTAGCTATGTATGGGACAGTGTACGAGCAGTACTTC; CDR3aa: CASSLAMYGTVYEQYF
v_gene: TRBV18; abundance: NA; d_gene: TRBD2; len: 16; j_gene: TRBJ2-1; CDR3nt: TGTGCCAGCTCACTCTCCGGGACTAGCGGGAACAATGAGCAGTTCTTC; CDR3aa: CASSLSGTSGNNEQFF
v_gene: TRBV6-6; abundance: NA; d_gene: NA; len: 14; j_gene: TRBJ2-7; CDR3nt: TGTGCCAGCAGTTACCTGGCGGGACCCTACGAGCAGTACTTC; CDR3aa: CASSYLAGPYEQYF
v_gene: TRBV7-9; abundance: NA; d_gene: NA; len: 14; j_gene: TRBJ2-7; CDR3nt: TGTGCCAGCAGCTCCCTTACAGGAACCTACGAGCAGTACTTC; CDR3aa: CASSSLTGTYEQYF
v_gene: TRBV4-3; abundance: NA; d_gene: TRBD2; len: 15; j_gene: TRBJ2-7; CDR3nt: TGCGCCAGCAGTCAGGGACTAGCGGCATCCTACGAGCAGTACTTC; CDR3aa: CASSQGLAASYEQYF
v_gene: TRBV18; abundance: NA; d_gene: NA; len: 13; j_gene: TRBJ2-1; CDR3nt: TGTGCCAGCTCAAATCAGGGATACAATGAGCAGTTCTTC; CDR3aa: CASSNQGYNEQFF
v_gene: TRBV9; abundance: NA; d_gene: NA; len: 13; j_gene: TRBJ1-2; CDR3nt: TGTGCCAGCAGCCCCCAGGAAAACTATGGCTACACCTTC; CDR3aa: CASSPQENYGYTF
v_gene: TRBV5-5; abundance: NA; d_gene: TRBD1; len: 19; j_gene: TRBJ1-2; CDR3nt: TGTGCCAGCAGCTTGGGTTGGGGGACAGGGGGCGCGAAGGACTATGGCTACACCTTC; CDR3aa: CASSLGWGTGGAKDYGYTF
v_gene: TRBV11-3; abundance: few; d_gene: TRBD1; len: 15; j_gene: TRBJ1-1; CDR3nt: TGTGCCAGCAGCGAAATGACAGGGAAAAGTTCTGAAGCTTTCTTT; CDR3aa: CASSEMTGKSSEAFF
v_gene: TRBV18; abundance: NA; d_gene: NA; len: 15; j_gene: TRBJ1-2; CDR3nt: TGTGCCAGCTCACTACACAGGGCCCCTCACTATGGCTACACCTTC; CDR3aa: CASSLHRAPHYGYTF
v_gene: TRBV9; abundance: NA; d_gene: NA; len: 16; j_gene: TRBJ2-7; CDR3nt: TGTGCCAGCAGCGTGGGCCCGAAGCTTAGCTCCTACGAGCAGTACTTC; CDR3aa: CASSVGPKLSSYEQYF
v_gene: TRBV7-9; abundance: NA; d_gene: NA; len: 14; j_gene: TRBJ1-1; CDR3nt: TGTGCCAGCAGCGAGGGCCACCTGGCCACTGAAGCTTTCTTT; CDR3aa: CASSEGHLATEAFF
v_gene: TRBV11-3; abundance: NA; d_gene: NA; len: 13; j_gene: TRBJ2-5; CDR3nt: TGTGCCAGCAGAGCCGGGGGGCGAGAGACCCAGTACTTC; CDR3aa: CASRAGGRETQYF
v_gene: TRBV29-1; abundance: NA; d_gene: TRBD1; len: 12; j_gene: TRBJ1-2; CDR3nt: TGCAGCGGGGGGGACAGGGGGAATGGCTACACCTTC; CDR3aa: CSGGDRGNGYTF
v_gene: TRBV5-1; abundance: NA; d_gene: TRBD1; len: 17; j_gene: TRBJ1-6; CDR3nt: TGCGCCAGCAGCTTGGCCCCTCGACAGGGGGCCTATTCACCCCTCCACTTT; CDR3aa: CASSLAPRQGAYSPLHF
v_gene: TRBV5-1; abundance: NA; d_gene: TRBD1; len: 16; j_gene: TRBJ1-2; CDR3nt: TGCGCCAGCAGCTTGGTTTCTGGACAGGGGGACTATGGCTACACCTTC; CDR3aa: CASSLVSGQGDYGYTF
v_gene: TRBV7-6; abundance: NA; d_gene: NA; len: 15; j_gene: TRBJ2-4; CDR3nt: TGTGCCAGCAGCTTAGACGGGAGAGGTGGAAACAGTCAGTACTTC; CDR3aa: CASSLDGRGGNSQYF
v_gene: TRBV5-6; abundance: NA; d_gene: NA; len: 14; j_gene: TRBJ1-5; CDR3nt: TGTGCCAGCAGCTCAGGGGAAGGGATTCAGCCCCAGCATTTT; CDR3aa: CASSSGEGIQPQHF
v_gene: TRBV5-4; abundance: NA; d_gene: NA; len: 18; j_gene: TRBJ2-6; CDR3nt: TGTGCCAGCAGCTTGGGGGGCCCCACAGTGTTAGGGGCCAACGTCCTGACTTTC; CDR3aa: CASSLGGPTVLGANVLTF
v_gene: TRBV7-9; abundance: NA; d_gene: TRBD1; len: 16; j_gene: TRBJ2-1; CDR3nt: TGTGCCAGCAGTTCCAATTGGGGACAGGTCTACAATGAGCAGTTCTTC; CDR3aa: CASSSNWGQVYNEQFF
v_gene: TRBV14; abundance: NA; d_gene: NA; len: 12; j_gene: TRBJ1-1; CDR3nt: TGTGCCAGCAGCTTAATGAACACTGAAGCTTTCTTT; CDR3aa: CASSLMNTEAFF
v_gene: TRBV19; abundance: NA; d_gene: TRBD1; len: 16; j_gene: TRBJ2-6; CDR3nt: TGTGCCAGTAGTAGGACAGGACTCTCTGGGGCCAACGGCCTGACTTTC; CDR3aa: CASSRTGLSGANGLTF
v_gene: TRBV5-6; abundance: NA; d_gene: TRBD1; len: 14; j_gene: TRBJ2-5; CDR3nt: TGTGCCAGCAGCTCGACAGGGGCTCAAGAGACCCAGTACTTC; CDR3aa: CASSSTGAQETQYF
v_gene: TRBV19; abundance: NA; d_gene: TRBD1; len: 15; j_gene: TRBJ2-7; CDR3nt: TGTGCCAGTAGTATCCTACAGACAGGGGTGGGAGAGCAGTACTTC; CDR3aa: CASSILQTGVGEQYF
v_gene: TRBV5-6; abundance: NA; d_gene: NA; len: 18; j_gene: TRBJ2-6; CDR3nt: TGTGCCAGCAGCTTCCGCGAAGCCGGAGTCTCTGGGGCCAACGTCCTGACTTTC; CDR3aa: CASSFREAGVSGANVLTF